These 27 T cell receptor beta chains came from one sample sequenced in a study of T cells in Graves' hyperthyroidism and ophthalmopathy. What was amplified from RNA transcripts were TCR beta CDR3 regions. Carried out on the TCR CDR3, a first-round RT-PCR used the HTBI primer set. MiXCR, applied by TCRdb to the multiplex PCR reads, yields one record per CDR3 protein. Of around 300,000 distinct CDR3 sequences in the sample, approximately 14% were seen once. Sequencing used blood. These receptors were obtained from a middle-aged woman with Graves' hyperthyroidism.

This clonotype has a handful of counts. DNA for the CDR3: TGTGCCAGCAGCTTAAACACGAACACCGGGGAGCTGTTTTTT. The encoded protein is CASSLNTNTGELFF. The chain employs TRBV11-2 and TRBJ2-2; no reliable D call. The CDR3 runs to 14 residues. Germline loops: CDR1 SGHAT, CDR2 FQNNGV. The ends were cut back, 2 bases at V and 0 bases at J, with 4 bases in the middle.

As concerns this clonotype: A much larger clone differs from this one at a single base, so this may be a read error. The rearrangement joins TRBV29-1 to TRBJ2-1; 10 bases match TRBD2. This CDR3 comprises 15 residues. Germline V lookup: CDR1 SQVTM, CDR2 ANQGSEA. Trimming cost V 3 bases and J 5 bases; bases outside gene matches: 7. The CDR3 bases are TGCAGCGTTGAGGAAAGACTAGCGGGTGACAATGAGCAGTTCTTC. It translates to CSVEERLAGDNEQFF.

The genes are TRBV20-1 and TRBJ2-1; D might be TRBD1 (5 bases). The assigned J gene may be wrong: the sequence end matches TRBJ2-7 better. The germline V gene has CDR1 DFQATT and CDR2 SNEGSKA (reference sequence). The CDR3 extends over 14 amino acids. CDR3: CSALGRLSYNEQYF. CDR3 in DNA: TGCAGTGCCCTGGGGCGCCTCTCCTACAATGAGCAGTACTTC.

This clonotype was seen a few times. The chain has TRBV19 and TRBJ2-1; D perhaps matches TRBD2 (7 bases). The CDR3 extends over 15 amino acids. The ends were cut back, 7 bases at V and 7 bases at J, with 20 bases in the middle. From germline, CDR1 is LNHDA and CDR2 SQIVND (reference sequence). Here the CDR3 reads CASNGYRAGGNEQFF. For the CDR3, the DNA is TGTGCCAGTAACGGCTACAGGGCCGGGGGGAATGAGCAGTTCTTC.

This clonotype was counted many times. The CDR3 loop reads CSASTPVGGYEQYF. DNA for the CDR3: TGCAGTGCTTCGACCCCTGTCGGAGGATACGAGCAGTACTTC. The chain carries TRBV20-1 and TRBJ2-7, with D maybe TRBD2 (5 bases). Germline V gene sequence: CDR1 DFQATT, CDR2 SNEGSKA (reference sequence). The CDR3 is 14 residues long. V was cut by 5 bases and J by 4 bases, with 18 bases left in between.

This clonotype came up many times. The chain recombines TRBV10-1 with TRBJ2-1, with 7 bases aligning to TRBD2. This CDR3 region has 12 residues. Trimming cost V 5 bases and J 7 bases; bases outside gene matches: 2. Germline lookup yields CDR1 WNHNN and CDR2 SYGVQD (reference sequence). CDR3 in amino acids: CASSRSGNEQFF. DNA for the CDR3: TGCGCCAGCAGTCGTAGCGGGAATGAGCAGTTCTTC.

At least ten counts were recorded for this clonotype. The V gene is TRBV27, the J gene TRBJ2-2; D ambiguous. This CDR3 region has 14 residues. The V gene's germline CDR1 is MNHEY and CDR2 SMNVEV (reference sequence). V lost 4 bases and J 5 bases, leaving 11 bases between the germline ends. The CDR3 is CASSSSGWTGELFF. In DNA form, the CDR3 reads TGTGCCAGCAGTTCATCGGGTTGGACCGGGGAGCTGTTTTTT.

In this sample, this clonotype turned up many times. This chain uses TRBV11-3 with TRBJ1-1, with 7 bases matching TRBD1. Germline CDR1 SGHNT, CDR2 YENEEA. This CDR3 has 14 amino acids. V dropped 1 base and J dropped 6; count of bases not matched to a gene: 5. The CDR3 DNA reads TGTGCCAGCAGCTTAGGAGTAGGGGGCCCTGAAGCTTTCTTT. Encoded protein: CASSLGVGGPEAFF.

Within the sample, this clonotype is medium-sized. The chain carries TRBV28 and TRBJ2-3, with TRBD2 matching 8 bases. V was pared by 4 bases and J by 4 bases, with 13 bases of the junction left unmatched. This CDR3 has 17 residues. Germline V gene data show CDR1 as MDHEN and CDR2 as SYDVKM. CDR3 nucleotide sequence: TGTGCCAGCAGTTCCGGACTAGCCCTTAAGGGGGCAGATACGCAGTATTTT. Protein: CASSSGLALKGADTQYF.

This chain links TRBV20-1 with TRBJ1-5, with 9 bases lining up with TRBD1. The CDR3 has 13 residues. CDR1 DFQATT and CDR2 SNEGSKA come from the germline V gene (reference sequence). The V and J ends lost 3 bases and 7 bases, in that order; junction bases with no gene match: 4. The CDR3 nucleotides are TGCAGTGCTAGTGGGACAGGGAGACAGCCCCAGCATTTT. This sequence encodes CSASGTGRQPQHF.

This clonotype was seen repeatedly, ten times or more. The chain uses TRBV12-3 or TRBV12-4 and TRBJ1-1; a weak D match, TRBD1 (5 bases). The CDR3 extends over 13 amino acids. Trimming took off 5 bases at V and 10 bases at J, with 17 bases between the two ends. The CDR3 nucleotides read TGTGCCAGCAGTAGGGGCCTTCCCCCGCGAGCTTTCTTT. It specifies CASSRGLPPRAFF.

This sequence joins TRBV19 and TRBJ1-4; 7 nucleotides agree with TRBD1. Germline V gives CDR1 LNHDA, CDR2 SQIVND (reference sequence). V shed 9 bases and J 0 bases; nucleotides not matched to a gene: 7. The CDR3 covers 15 residues. DNA for the CDR3: TGTGCCAGCGCCGACACAGGGGCAACTAATGAAAAACTGTTTTTT. It specifies CASADTGATNEKLFF.

Ten or more counts support this clonotype. This rearrangement joins TRBV20-1 to TRBJ1-1; a possible D gene is TRBD1 (6 bases). The V and J ends lost 4 bases and 1 base respectively, with 10 bases between them. The CDR3 is 13 residues long. CDR1 DFQATT and CDR2 SNEGSKA come from the germline V gene (reference sequence). The CDR3 here is CSANRERNTEAFF. CDR3 nucleotide sequence: TGCAGTGCTAACAGGGAAAGGAACACTGAAGCTTTCTTT.

This clonotype was counted many times. V usage is TRBV2 and J usage is TRBJ1-1; a possible D gene is TRBD1 (6 bases). CDR1 is SNHLY and CDR2 is FYNNEI in the germline V gene. This CDR3 contains 13 residues. Trimming shortened V by 1 base and J by 6 bases, and 9 bases separated the two germline ends. The CDR3 spells CASSEEGVAEAFF. CDR3 bases: TGTGCCAGCAGTGAAGAGGGGGTCGCTGAAGCTTTCTTT.

This clonotype occurred a few times. V gene TRBV18 combines with J gene TRBJ2-1; possibly TRBD1 for D (6 bases). Per the germline V gene, CDR1 is KGHSH and CDR2 is LQKENI. The CDR3 is made up of 15 amino acids. Trimming pared 0 bases from V and 7 bases from J, leaving 13 bases between. This chain's CDR3 is CASSPPFQGTNEQFF. In DNA, the CDR3 is TGTGCCAGCTCACCACCGTTTCAGGGGACAAATGAGCAGTTCTTC.

This clonotype was seen repeatedly, ten times or more. CDR3: CATQDSKGEAFF. The CDR3 DNA reads as TGTGCCACCCAAGACAGTAAAGGAGAAGCTTTCTTT. V is TRBV28 and J is TRBJ1-1, with a weak D call TRBD1 (5 bases). Trimming removed 10 bases at V and 8 bases at J, with 17 bases between. The length of the CDR3 is 12 residues. Germline-derived CDR1 and CDR2 are MDHEN and SYDVKM.

This chain connects TRBV9 to TRBJ2-2, with TRBD2 as a possible D gene (5 bases). Germline V gives CDR1 SGDLS, CDR2 YYNGEE. V shed 0 bases and J shed 0 bases, with 12 bases lying between them. The CDR3 sequence is 17 residues long. The CDR3 sequence is CASSVGPAGSNTGELFF. CDR3 nucleotide sequence: TGTGCCAGCAGCGTAGGGCCGGCGGGCTCGAACACCGGGGAGCTGTTTTTT.

This sequence joins TRBV7-7 and TRBJ2-2; D possibly matches TRBD1 or TRBD2 (5 bases each). The CDR3 consists of 13 residues. Germline V gene data show CDR1 as SSHAT and CDR2 as FNYEAQ (reference sequence). The CDR3 loop is CATGAENTGELFF. Here the CDR3 DNA reads TGTGCAACCGGGGCGGAGAACACCGGGGAGCTGTTTTTT.

This clonotype was picked up many times. V gene TRBV12-3 or TRBV12-4 combines with J gene TRBJ2-1, with 10 bases that match TRBD2. The ends lost 5 bases at V and 4 bases at J; junction bases unmatched: 5. The CDR3 is 15 amino acids. CDR3 DNA sequence: TGTGCCAGCAGTAAGACTAGCGGGCGTTACAATGAGCAGTTCTTC. It is translated as CASSKTSGRYNEQFF.

The chain combines TRBV18 with TRBJ1-6; no clear D. V was pared by 2 bases and J by 8 bases, with 13 bases between. Germline V lookup: CDR1 KGHSH, CDR2 LQKENI. This CDR3 has 15 residues. Here the CDR3 reads CASSPSGQVYSPLHF. CDR3 coding DNA: TGTGCCAGCTCACCATCAGGCCAGGTGTATTCACCCCTCCACTTT.

The table lists this clonotype with many counts. The rearrangement joins TRBV6-2 or TRBV6-3 to TRBJ2-5; 9 bases fit TRBD1. This CDR3 has 17 amino acids. CDR1 is MNHEY and CDR2 is SVGEGT in the germline V gene. With 5 bases clipped from V and 6 bases from J, the junction kept 16 bases outside the gene matches. The CDR3, as DNA: TGTGCCAGCAGTCCGGTACCGGGACAGGGTCGGACAAAGACCCAGTACTTC. Protein product: CASSPVPGQGRTKTQYF.

This clonotype was found once. The rearrangement uses TRBV19 and TRBJ2-7; TRBD2 matches 13 bases. Germline V gene lookup returns CDR1 LNHDA and CDR2 SQIVND (reference sequence). The CDR3 is 17 amino acids. The V segment lost 3 bases and the J segment 5 bases; nucleotides outside the gene matches: 10. This CDR3 reads CASSIKLAGGPSHEQYF. DNA for the CDR3: TGTGCCAGTAGTATTAAACTAGCGGGAGGGCCAAGCCACGAGCAGTACTTC. Variable domain in full (rest from reference TRBV19 and TRBJ2-7): DGGITQSPKYLFRKEGQNVTLSCEQNLNHDAMYWYRQDPGQGLRLIYYSQIVNDFQKGDIAEGYSVSREKKESFPLTVTSAQKNPTAFYLCASSIKLAGGPSHEQYFGPGTRLTVT.

This clonotype was seen ten or more times. The chain combines TRBV2 with TRBJ1-5; 9 bases are shared with TRBD1. V trimming: 6 bases; J trimming: 1 base; junction bases outside the gene matches: 4. Looked up from germline, CDR1 is SNHLY and CDR2 is FYNNEI. The CDR3 sequence is 15 residues long. CDR3 sequence reads: CASSVQGASNQPQHF. The CDR3 DNA reads TGTGCCAGCAGCGTACAGGGGGCAAGCAATCAGCCCCAGCATTTT.

This clonotype occurred a few times. This chain uses TRBV20-1 with TRBJ2-3; 7 nucleotides align to TRBD2. Unmatched junction bases numbered 11, after V lost 6 bases and J lost 2 bases. The V gene's germline CDR1 is DFQATT and CDR2 SNEGSKA (reference sequence). The CDR3 has 15 amino acids. The CDR3 here is CSALGLADPTDTQYF. DNA of the CDR3: TGCAGTGCCTTAGGCCTAGCGGATCCCACAGATACGCAGTATTTT.

This clonotype was detected only a few times. The chain uses TRBV4-1 and TRBJ1-4; possibly TRBD1 for D (6 bases). Germline CDR1 is MGHRA and CDR2 is YSYEKL. The CDR3 sequence is 16 residues long. The V and J ends lost 1 base and 5 bases respectively, with 14 bases between them. In DNA form, the CDR3 reads TGCGCCAGCAGCCAAGGTAGAGGACAGAGAAATGAAAAACTGTTTTTT. Amino acids: CASSQGRGQRNEKLFF.

This clonotype was observed at least ten times. The rearrangement joins TRBV20-1 to TRBJ1-2, with D hard to call. The V gene lost 3 bases and the J gene lost 11 bases, with 22 bases spanning the gap. Germline CDR1 is DFQATT and CDR2 is SNEGSKA (reference sequence). CDR3 length equals 14 residues. CDR3 sequence reads: CSASLYRAEIRYTF. Here the CDR3 DNA reads TGCAGTGCTAGTCTTTATCGGGCCGAAATACGATACACCTTC.

This clonotype was recorded at least ten times. The chain joins TRBV7-2 to TRBJ2-3; 8 bases match TRBD1. This CDR3 comprises 15 residues. The germline V gene encodes CDR1 SGHTA and CDR2 FQGNSA. Unmatched junction bases numbered 4, after V lost 1 base and J lost 4 bases. The CDR3 is CASSLDRGFADTQYF. The DNA of the CDR3 is TGTGCCAGCAGCTTAGACAGGGGGTTTGCAGATACGCAGTATTTT.